This entry lists 22 T cell receptor beta chains sequenced from one sample in a study of blood T cells in healthy people across ages. Using a J-beta primer mix together with a sample-barcoded 5' primer, a second PCR was run for about 7 to 12 cycles. MiXCR was run by TCRdb on the 5' RACE reads, yielding one entry per CDR3 protein. Among about 680,000 distinct CDR3 sequences listed, 49% were seen once. The sequenced sample was blood. These receptor sequences come from a woman in her sixties or seventies in good health.

Turning to this clonotype: A much larger clonotype is one base distant, so this may be a read error. The J gene is TRBJ2-7, the V gene TRBV29-1, with no clear D. The germline V gene encodes CDR1 SQVTM and CDR2 ANQGSEA. There are 13 residues in the CDR3. Trimming shortened V by 4 bases and J by 0 bases, and 10 bases separated the two germline ends. Written as DNA, the CDR3 is TGCAGCGTTGGGGTTCCTGGCTCCTACGAGCAGTACTTC. Translating gives CSVGVPGSYEQYF.

This rearrangement joins TRBV24-1 to TRBJ2-2; D assignment may be TRBD1 or TRBD2 (6 bases each). Trimming cost V 2 bases and J 5 bases, with 14 bases left between them. Germline values: CDR1 KGHDR, CDR2 SFDVKD. The CDR3 loop spans 16 amino acids. DNA for the CDR3: TGTGCCACCAGTGATTCCCGGAAGGGGGGAACCGGGGAGCTGTTTTTT. It is translated as CATSDSRKGGTGELFF.

The rearrangement joins TRBV7-9 to TRBJ1-2; TRBD1 might be the D (6 bases). The CDR3 spans 15 residues. The V end was cut by 1 base, the J end by 1 base, with 10 bases between. CDR1 is SEHNR and CDR2 is FQNEAQ in the germline V gene (reference sequence). The CDR3 nucleotides read TGTGCCAGCAGCTTAGAGGGGGGCCATAACTATGGCTACACCTTC. Protein: CASSLEGGHNYGYTF.

This clonotype has a count of ten or more. The rearrangement links TRBV7-3 to TRBJ2-3; no definite D call. The CDR3 consists of 12 residues. The germline V gene has CDR1 SGHTA and CDR2 FQGTGA. The V end lost 0 bases, the J end lost 6 bases, and 4 bases lay between the germline ends. For the CDR3, the DNA is TGTGCCAGCAGCTTAACTGGGGATACGCAGTATTTT. Protein product: CASSLTGDTQYF.

The CDR3 nucleotides are TGTGCCAGCAGTTACTCTGTAGCGGGGCCCTACGAGCAGTACTTC. This codes for CASSYSVAGPYEQYF. The chain links TRBV6-2 or TRBV6-3 to TRBJ2-7; 8 nucleotides line up with TRBD2. V lost 0 bases and J lost 2; bases outside the gene matches: 3. Looked up from germline, CDR1 is MNHEY and CDR2 is SVGEGT. The length of the CDR3 is 15 residues.

This clonotype has more than one count but fewer than ten. The chain couples TRBV4-3 to TRBJ1-2; 9 bases line up with TRBD1. The CDR3 extends over 17 amino acids. J gave up 4 bases and V 0 bases, and 9 bases lay outside the gene matches. Per germline, CDR1 LGHNA and CDR2 YSLEER. This CDR3 is CASSQDGTGTFSYGYTF. CDR3 coding DNA: TGCGCCAGCAGCCAAGACGGGACAGGGACCTTTTCCTATGGCTACACCTTC.

CDR3 protein: CSVDVGTSPLHEQFF. The CDR3 DNA sequence: TGCAGCGTTGATGTGGGGACTAGCCCCTTGCATGAGCAGTTCTTC. The chain recombines TRBV29-1 with TRBJ2-1, with TRBD2 identical over 9 bases. V trimming: 3 bases; J trimming: 8 bases; junction bases outside the gene matches: 11. Germline V gene data show CDR1 as SQVTM and CDR2 as ANQGSEA. The CDR3 has 15 amino acids.

This clonotype was detected a few times. The chain uses TRBV20-1 and TRBJ1-2; 8 nucleotides line up with TRBD1. J gave up 4 bases and V 5 bases, and 6 bases lay outside the gene matches. Germline CDR1 reads DFQATT; CDR2 reads SNEGSKA (reference sequence). The CDR3 has 13 residues. The CDR3, as DNA: TGCAGTGCTTGGGACAGGAGAACCTATGGCTACACCTTC. Translation gives CSAWDRRTYGYTF.

For this clonotype: The junction does not match germline at one end; this may be a read error. The V call is TRBV24-1, the J call TRBJ2-3; 7 bases are shared with TRBD1. The CDR3 is 15 amino acids. The V gene's germline CDR1 is KGHDR and CDR2 SFDVKD. The CDR3 here is CATSDPRQGGDTRYF. CDR3 nucleotides: TGTGCCACCAGTGATCCCCGACAGGGTGGTGATACGCGGTATTTT.

V is TRBV9 and J is TRBJ2-1; D gene ambiguous. CDR1 is SGDLS, CDR2 YYNGEE, per germline. The CDR3 consists of 14 residues. The V end lost 0 bases, the J end lost 5 bases, and 9 bases lay between the germline ends. The chain's CDR3 is CASSVDGSHNEQFF. The CDR3, as DNA: TGTGCCAGCAGCGTAGATGGGTCTCACAATGAGCAGTTCTTC. Full variable domain (remainder filled in from reference TRBV9 and TRBJ2-1): DSGVTQTPKHLITATGQRVTLRCSPRSGDLSVYWYQQSLDQGLQFLIQYYNGEERAKGNILERFSAQQFPDLHSELNLSSLELGDSALYFCASSVDGSHNEQFFGPGTRLTVL.

This chain links TRBV28 with TRBJ2-4; D may be TRBD1 (6 bases). Gene TRBJ2-7 matches the end of the DNA better, so the J call may be wrong. The CDR3 loop spans 14 amino acids. Germline CDR1 MDHEN, CDR2 SYDVKM. The CDR3 region is CASRLTGNSYEQYF. As DNA, the CDR3 is TGTGCCAGCAGGCTGACAGGAAATTCCTACGAGCAGTACTTC.

V usage is TRBV4-3 and J usage is TRBJ1-2, with 8 positions matching TRBD1. J lost 5 bases, V lost 0 bases, and 11 bases had no gene match. CDR3 size: 17 residues. Germline values: CDR1 LGHNA, CDR2 YSLEER. The CDR3 nucleotides read TGCGCCAGCAGCCAAGATCTCGGACAGGGCAGAAATTATGGCTACACCTTC. Protein sequence: CASSQDLGQGRNYGYTF.

This clonotype was found a few times. The chain couples TRBV5-1 to TRBJ2-1, with D possibly being TRBD1 or TRBD2 (5 bases each). V gave up 6 bases and J gave up 10 bases, with 23 bases separating them. The CDR3 length is 15 residues. Germline-derived CDR1 and CDR2 are SGHRS and YFSETQ. This chain's CDR3 is CASKNEAGTRGEQFF. The DNA for the CDR3 is TGCGCCAGCAAGAATGAGGCAGGGACGCGAGGAGAGCAGTTCTTC.

The V gene is TRBV3-1, the J gene TRBJ2-1, with 10 bases fitting TRBD2. CDR1 and CDR2 (germline): LGHDT, YNNKEL (reference sequence). CDR3 size: 13 residues. V dropped 9 bases and J dropped 6; count of bases not matched to a gene: 5. This CDR3 is CASKREGSNEQFF. DNA for the CDR3: TGTGCCAGTAAGCGGGAGGGGAGCAATGAGCAGTTCTTC.

The rearrangement links TRBV6-2 or TRBV6-3 to TRBJ2-1; 15 bases are shared with TRBD2. The germline gives CDR1 MNHEY, CDR2 SVGEGT. The CDR3 runs 21 residues. J gave up 3 bases and V 5 bases, and 17 bases lay outside the gene matches. CDR3 protein: CASSKGTTGLAGGPGYNEQFF. The CDR3 bases are TGTGCCAGCAGTAAGGGCACTACAGGACTAGCGGGAGGGCCAGGCTACAATGAGCAGTTCTTC.

This clonotype came up once. V usage is TRBV28 and J usage is TRBJ2-1; TRBD1 matches 8 bases. The CDR3 covers 16 residues. V gave up 4 bases and J gave up 6 bases; unmatched junction bases: 11. Germline V gene lookup returns CDR1 MDHEN and CDR2 SYDVKM. The CDR3 loop is CASSSWTGTGFNEQFF. CDR3 nucleotide sequence: TGTGCCAGCAGTTCGTGGACAGGGACGGGCTTCAATGAGCAGTTCTTC.

The V call is TRBV12-3 or TRBV12-4, the J call TRBJ2-1; 10 nucleotides line up with TRBD1. CDR3 size: 14 residues. Germline trimming cut 7 bases from V and 8 bases from J; bases unmatched to any gene: 8. The CDR3 nucleotides are TGTGCCAGCAAGTTGGGACAGGGGAGTCATGAGCAGTTCTTC. This codes for CASKLGQGSHEQFF.

V gene TRBV6-5 combines with J gene TRBJ1-1; D is unresolved. This CDR3 has 13 residues. V was trimmed by 6 bases and J by 4 bases, leaving 12 bases between them. CDR1 is MNHEY and CDR2 is SVGAGI in the germline V gene. CDR3 DNA: TGTGCCAGCAGCCCCGAGGGCAGCACTGAAGCTTTCTTT. It specifies CASSPEGSTEAFF.

In its sample, this clonotype was seen many times. The rearrangement uses TRBV7-2 and TRBJ2-7; 8 positions agree with TRBD1. CDR1 and CDR2 from the germline V gene are SGHTA and FQGNSA. Trimming took 2 bases from V and 3 from J; bases not matched to a gene: 3. The CDR3 extends over 14 amino acids. The CDR3 loop reads CASSLTTGDYEQYF. The CDR3 DNA follows: TGTGCCAGCAGCTTAACGACAGGGGACTACGAGCAGTACTTC. The entire variable domain, with the rest obtained from reference TRBV7-2 and TRBJ2-7, is as follows: GAGVSQSPSNKVTEKGKDVELRCDPISGHTALYWYRQSLGQGLEFLIYFQGNSAPDKSGLPSDRFSAERTGGSVSTLTIQRTQQEDSAVYLCASSLTTGDYEQYFGPGTRLTVT.

The chain is built from TRBV19 and TRBJ2-6; D remains ambiguous. The V and J ends lost 7 bases and 0 bases respectively, with 10 bases between them. Per germline, CDR1 LNHDA and CDR2 SQIVND (reference sequence). There are 15 residues in the CDR3. This CDR3 is CASKKAFSGANVLTF. The CDR3 DNA reads TGTGCCAGTAAGAAAGCCTTCTCTGGGGCCAACGTCCTGACTTTC.

The sample holds a few counts of this clonotype. The rearrangement links TRBV7-2 to TRBJ2-3, with D possibly matching TRBD2 (5 bases). Deletions cut 0 bases from V and 4 bases from J, with 8 bases between. Germline CDR1 reads SGHTA; CDR2 reads FQGNSA. The CDR3 consists of 14 residues. The CDR3 sequence is CASSLAAGADTQYF. In DNA, the CDR3 is TGTGCCAGCAGCTTAGCCGCGGGCGCAGATACGCAGTATTTT.

The gene calls are TRBV7-3 and TRBJ2-1, with TRBD2 identical over 13 bases. CDR1 is SGHTA, CDR2 FQGTGA, per germline. This CDR3 is 15 amino acids long. J gave up 7 bases and V 2 bases, and 2 bases lay outside the gene matches. CDR3 loop: CASSLPGLAGNEQFF. For the CDR3, the DNA is TGTGCCAGCAGCTTACCGGGACTAGCGGGAAATGAGCAGTTCTTC.